This T cell receptor beta chain came from a study of blood T cell repertoires in COVID-19. As for the study in general: COVID-19 samples, acute and convalescent, were from the United States, Italy and Spain. Sample material is recorded as cDNA or gDNA derived from T cells, B-cell-depleted T cells, or PBMCs.

During active infection, Seattle patients enrolled and were then monitored through disease. Trimming left V 0 bases short and J 9 bases short, with 24 bases between. This CDR3 is built from 19 residues. Per germline, CDR1 SGHAT and CDR2 FQNNGV. Study processing details: From reference gene primer amplification, estimates of nucleated cell counts were derived. The repertoire was sequenced with immunoSEQ multiplex PCR; TCRdb's copy has only in-frame clones and lacks some. Clone size and the V and J calls come from that table; the DNA yielded D and trimming. The sample yields more than 250,000 clones, around 89% seen once.

The source material was peripheral blood. This clonotype was obtained from a woman aged 30 to 39 with COVID-19, enrolled during active disease. V is TRBV11-2 and J is TRBJ1-6; perhaps TRBD1 as D (5 bases). CDR3: CASSLDHPPGPSKGSPLHF. CDR3 DNA sequence: TGTGCCAGCAGCTTAGATCACCCCCCAGGGCCCTCAAAGGGTTCACCCCTCCACTTT. The complete variable domain, with remaining parts taken from reference TRBV11-2 and TRBJ1-6, reads EAGVAQSPRYKIIEKRQSVAFWCNPISGHATLYWYQQILGQGPKLLIQFQNNGVVDDSQLPKDRFSAERLKGVDSTLKIQPAKLEDSAVYLCASSLDHPPGPSKGSPLHFGNGTRLTVT.